These 27 T cell receptor beta chains were all obtained from the same sample, sequenced in a study of cytomegalovirus exposure and HLA in healthy donors. Use of 60 Vbeta and 13 Jbeta primers characterized the PCR. Sequencing used immunoSEQ multiplex PCR; TCRdb keeps in-frame clones, though not all of them. The sample lists about 160,000 clones, roughly 77% occurring once. The sample consisted of PBMCs. These receptors came from a man between 25 and 39 years old in good health and CMV-seropositive.

The gene calls are TRBV7-9 and TRBJ1-3; no clear D gene. Germline V gene lookup returns CDR1 SEHNR and CDR2 FQNEAQ (reference sequence). This CDR3 has 14 amino acids. V was clipped by 3 bases and J by 4 bases, with 10 bases between them. CDR3 sequence reads: CASSFSQKGNTIYF. CDR3 nucleotides: TGTGCCAGCAGCTTTAGTCAAAAGGGAAACACCATATATTTT.

The J gene is TRBJ2-2, the V gene TRBV6-6; a possible D gene is TRBD1 (5 bases). The V end lost 5 bases, the J end lost 5 bases, and 9 bases lay between the germline ends. This CDR3 comprises 13 residues. Germline-derived CDR1 and CDR2 are MNHNY and SVGAGI (reference sequence). The CDR3 sequence: CASSNQGTGELFF. The CDR3 nucleotides are TGTGCCAGCAGTAATCAGGGAACCGGGGAGCTGTTTTTT.

This chain uses TRBV10-3 with TRBJ2-1, with 14 nucleotides matching TRBD2. Germline V gene lookup returns CDR1 ENHRY and CDR2 SYGVKD. V gave up 2 bases and J gave up 5 bases; unmatched junction bases: 5. The CDR3 contains 17 residues. The CDR3 nucleotides read TGTGCCATCAGTGAGGCCCTGGGACTAGCGGGGGACAATGAGCAGTTCTTC. Its translation: CAISEALGLAGDNEQFF.

J is TRBJ1-5 and V is TRBV28; D gene unclear. Germline V gene sequence: CDR1 MDHEN, CDR2 SYDVKM. This CDR3 is 12 amino acids long. With 3 bases removed from V and 6 bases from J, the gap between germline ends came to 6 bases. In DNA, the CDR3 is TGTGCCAGCAGTTTTCTCGGTCAGCCCCAGCATTTT. This sequence encodes CASSFLGQPQHF.

The chain has TRBV4-1 and TRBJ2-5, with 10 positions matching TRBD1. With 5 bases clipped from V and 5 bases from J, the junction kept 8 bases outside the gene matches. The germline gives CDR1 MGHRA, CDR2 YSYEKL. The CDR3 is 15 amino acids. The CDR3 nucleotides read TGCGCCAGCAGCAAGACAGGGGGCGGAATTGAGACCCAGTACTTC. It translates to CASSKTGGGIETQYF.

The chain recombines TRBV4-1 with TRBJ2-3, with 7 bases that match TRBD1. With 5 bases clipped from V and 11 bases from J, the junction kept 10 bases outside the gene matches. Per germline, CDR1 MGHRA and CDR2 YSYEKL. The CDR3 length is 13 residues. In DNA form, the CDR3 reads TGCGCCAGCAGCGCCCGAGGGGGCATGGTGCAGTATTTT. This encodes CASSARGGMVQYF.

This clone has a count of ten or more. The rearrangement links TRBV6-1 to TRBJ2-7, with 8 positions matching TRBD2. V was clipped by 9 bases and J by 4 bases; unmatched bases: 2. This CDR3 has 11 amino acids. Per germline, CDR1 MNHNS and CDR2 SASEGT. The CDR3 DNA sequence: TGTGCCAGGCGGGGGGCTTACGAGCAGTACTTC. Its translation: CARRGAYEQYF.

V is TRBV7-2 and J is TRBJ1-6; D may be TRBD1 (5 bases). The CDR3 runs 13 residues. V shed 4 bases and J shed 7 bases, with 8 bases lying between them. CDR1 is SGHTA, CDR2 FQGNSA, per germline. The CDR3 DNA follows: TGTGCCAGCAGCTCAGACAGAAATTCACCCCTCCACTTT. Its protein is CASSSDRNSPLHF.

The chain combines TRBV18 with TRBJ2-3; 7 bases line up with TRBD2. V shed 3 bases and J 6 bases; nucleotides not matched to a gene: 0. The CDR3 sequence is 12 residues long. Per the germline V gene, CDR1 is KGHSH and CDR2 is LQKENI. For the CDR3, the DNA is TGTGCCAGCTCACCGGGGGGGGATACGCAGTATTTT. Translating it yields CASSPGGDTQYF.

The chain couples TRBV28 to TRBJ2-3, with 8 positions matching TRBD1. V lost 6 bases, J lost 2 bases, and 4 bases stayed unmatched. The CDR3 length is 14 residues. Germline V lookup: CDR1 MDHEN, CDR2 SYDVKM. This CDR3 is CASRRTGNTDTQYF. CDR3 bases: TGTGCCAGCAGGCGGACAGGGAACACAGATACGCAGTATTTT.

The CDR3 reads CASSVAGSGVYNEQFF. The CDR3 DNA sequence: TGTGCCAGCAGCGTAGCTGGGAGCGGGGTCTACAATGAGCAGTTCTTC. The V and J genes are TRBV9 and TRBJ2-1; the match to TRBD2 covers 7 bases. Germline V gene sequence: CDR1 SGDLS, CDR2 YYNGEE. Unmatched junction bases numbered 6, after V lost 0 bases and J lost 3 bases. This CDR3 contains 16 residues.

V and J are TRBV2 and TRBJ1-1, with D possibly matching TRBD1 (5 bases). Per germline, CDR1 SNHLY and CDR2 FYNNEI. The V and J ends lost 7 bases and 0 bases respectively, with 12 bases between them. The CDR3 spans 14 residues. Here the CDR3 reads CASNQGGVNTEAFF. The CDR3 nucleotides are TGTGCCAGCAATCAAGGAGGGGTGAACACTGAAGCTTTCTTT.

This clone turned up a few times. The CDR3 DNA reads as TGTGCCAGCAGCTCCTACAGGGTCTCCACCGGGGAGCTGTTTTTT. Translated, it gives CASSSYRVSTGELFF. This chain links TRBV6-5 with TRBJ2-2; D is perhaps TRBD1 (6 bases). The germline V gene encodes CDR1 MNHEY and CDR2 SVGAGI. V shed 6 bases and J shed 4 bases, with 15 bases lying between them. CDR3 size: 15 residues.

The rearrangement joins TRBV7-2 to TRBJ2-3; TRBD1 is a possible D gene (5 bases). Trimming removed 5 bases from V and 2 bases from J, with 14 bases in between. CDR1 SGHTA and CDR2 FQGNSA come from the germline V gene. CDR3 length: 15 residues. In DNA, the CDR3 is TGTGCCAGCAGCGTTCCCCAGGGTTACACAGATACGCAGTATTTT. It encodes CASSVPQGYTDTQYF.

The table lists this clone with a few counts. The chain uses TRBV4-1 and TRBJ2-3; 11 bases fit TRBD2. Germline CDR1 and CDR2: MGHRA and YSYEKL. CDR3 length equals 19 residues. V shed 3 bases and J 2 bases; nucleotides not matched to a gene: 13. Here the CDR3 reads CASSHHLRLAGNLTDTQYF. The DNA of the CDR3 is TGCGCCAGCAGCCACCATTTGAGACTAGCGGGGAACCTCACAGATACGCAGTATTTT.

The CDR3 is CASSQATGTYEQYF. CDR3 bases: TGCGCCAGCAGCCAAGCGACAGGAACCTACGAGCAGTACTTC. The chain links TRBV4-1 to TRBJ2-7; maybe TRBD1 (6 bases). Germline CDR1 MGHRA, CDR2 YSYEKL. This CDR3 contains 14 residues. V was cut by 1 base and J by 2 bases, with 9 bases left in between.

This clone has a handful of counts. The chain joins TRBV19 to TRBJ2-1; D is possibly TRBD1 (5 bases). Germline V gene sequence: CDR1 LNHDA, CDR2 SQIVND (reference sequence). The CDR3 is 16 amino acids. The V gene lost 0 bases and the J gene lost 3 bases, with 12 bases spanning the gap. The CDR3 reads CASSIDVGVLYNEQFF. The CDR3 region has the DNA TGTGCCAGTAGTATAGATGTAGGGGTTCTCTACAATGAGCAGTTCTTC.

The chain employs TRBV28 and TRBJ1-2; 7 bases map to TRBD1. Germline V gene sequence: CDR1 MDHEN, CDR2 SYDVKM. This CDR3 has 14 residues. With 10 bases clipped from V and 4 bases from J, the junction kept 12 bases outside the gene matches. CDR3 coding DNA: TGTGCCACTTATGAACGGGACAGCACCTATGGCTACACCTTC. It is translated as CATYERDSTYGYTF.

The chain joins TRBV4-1 to TRBJ2-3; 11 positions agree with TRBD1. Losses at the gene ends were 4 bases for V and 4 bases for J; bases not matched to a gene: 4. Germline CDR1 MGHRA, CDR2 YSYEKL. There are 15 residues in the CDR3. CDR3 nucleotides: TGCGCCAGCAGCCTGGGACAGGGGGTATCAGATACGCAGTATTTT. It is translated as CASSLGQGVSDTQYF.

The rearrangement uses TRBV6-1 and TRBJ2-7, with 8 bases matching TRBD1. The CDR3 is 14 residues long. From germline, CDR1 is MNHNS and CDR2 SASEGT. V shed 8 bases, J shed 5 bases, and the junction held 11 bases outside the gene matches. CDR3 coding DNA: TGTGCCAGCGGTGGACAGGGCCATAGAAACGAGCAGTACTTC. This translates into CASGGQGHRNEQYF.

The rearrangement links TRBV5-1 to TRBJ2-2, with D possibly being TRBD1 (5 bases). In germline, CDR1 is SGHRS, CDR2 YFSETQ. This CDR3 is 15 amino acids long. The V end lost 2 bases, the J end lost 6 bases, and 14 bases lay between the germline ends. CDR3 in amino acids: CASSLGAMGPGELFF. In nucleotides, the CDR3 is TGCGCCAGCAGCTTAGGGGCTATGGGGCCCGGGGAGCTGTTTTTT.

In its sample, this clone was seen once. V gene TRBV7-3 combines with J gene TRBJ2-7; D is ambiguous. V lost 3 bases and J lost 6, with 18 bases in between. This CDR3 region has 15 residues. Germline V gives CDR1 SGHTA, CDR2 FQGTGA. The CDR3 is CASSFFQRGRGEQYF. The CDR3 DNA is TGTGCCAGCAGCTTTTTCCAGCGTGGTCGAGGCGAGCAGTACTTC.

This chain joins TRBV4-1 and TRBJ2-7; weak D call: TRBD1 (6 bases). The V and J ends lost 1 base and 3 bases respectively, with 10 bases between them. The CDR3 is 14 residues long. From germline, CDR1 is MGHRA and CDR2 YSYEKL. CDR3 region: CASSQAGVVYEQYF. The CDR3 DNA follows: TGCGCCAGCAGCCAAGCAGGGGTAGTCTACGAGCAGTACTTC.

This clone appeared a few times. The chain combines TRBV5-1 with TRBJ2-7, with a tentative D call TRBD2 (5 bases). V lost 1 base to trimming and J lost 0 bases, with 8 bases between them. The germline V gene encodes CDR1 SGHRS and CDR2 YFSETQ. The CDR3 covers 14 residues. The CDR3 loop is CASSLRTSSYEQYF. In nucleotides, the CDR3 is TGCGCCAGCAGCTTGCGTACTAGCTCCTACGAGCAGTACTTC.

The chain links TRBV4-1 to TRBJ1-6; D perhaps matches TRBD1 (5 bases). Germline CDR1 is MGHRA and CDR2 is YSYEKL. V was trimmed by 3 bases and J by 10 bases, leaving 19 bases between them. The CDR3 spans 16 residues. DNA of the CDR3: TGCGCCAGCAGCCACCCCCCGGCAGGGCTGAGGTCACCCCTCCACTTT. Protein sequence: CASSHPPAGLRSPLHF.

The chain joins TRBV19 to TRBJ2-1; 15 bases fit TRBD2. The J segment lost 4 bases and the V segment lost 6 bases, leaving 1 base of the junction unmatched. Germline CDR1 reads LNHDA; CDR2 reads SQIVND (reference sequence). The CDR3 is 15 residues long. This CDR3 is CASSGTSGGYNEQFF. The CDR3 DNA reads TGTGCCAGTAGCGGGACTAGCGGGGGGTACAATGAGCAGTTCTTC.

In its sample, this clone was seen a few times. The chain carries TRBV15 and TRBJ1-6; 9 positions agree with TRBD1. Germline assignment: CDR1 LNHNV and CDR2 YYDKDF (reference sequence). The CDR3 runs to 15 residues. The V segment lost 4 bases and the J segment 10 bases; nucleotides outside the gene matches: 8. This CDR3 reads CATSTGQGSLSPLHF. Here the CDR3 DNA reads TGTGCCACCAGCACTGGACAGGGGTCGTTATCACCCCTCCACTTT.